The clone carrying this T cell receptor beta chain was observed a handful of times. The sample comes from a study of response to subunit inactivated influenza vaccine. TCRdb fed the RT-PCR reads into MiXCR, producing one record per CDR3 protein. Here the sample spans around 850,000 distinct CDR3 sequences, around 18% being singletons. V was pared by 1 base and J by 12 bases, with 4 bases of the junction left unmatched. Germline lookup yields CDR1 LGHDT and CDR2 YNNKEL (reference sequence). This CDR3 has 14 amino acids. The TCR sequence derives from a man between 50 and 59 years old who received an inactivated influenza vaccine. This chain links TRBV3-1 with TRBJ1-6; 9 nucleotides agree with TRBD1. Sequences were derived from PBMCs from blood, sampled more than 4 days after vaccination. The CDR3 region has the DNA TGTGCCAGCAGCCAAGGAGGACAGGGGTTACCCCTCCACTTT. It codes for CASSQGGQGLPLHF. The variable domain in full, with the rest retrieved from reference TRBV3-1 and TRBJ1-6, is DTAVSQTPKYLVTQMGNDKSIKCEQNLGHDTMYWYKQDSKKFLKIMFSYNNKELIINETVPNRFSPKSPDKAHLNLHINSLELGDSAVYFCASSQGGQGLPLHFGNGTRLTVT.